The rows below give T cell receptor beta chains drawn from one sample of a study of PD-1 blockade in classical Hodgkin lymphoma. Sequencing used immunoSEQ multiplex PCR; TCRdb keeps in-frame clones, though not all of them. This repertoire shows tens of thousands of clones, over 60% found once; its top ten account for 17%. The sequenced sample was peripheral blood mononuclear cells (PBMCs), obtained before the second cycle of nivolumab. Every receptor here comes from a human donor with classical Hodgkin lymphoma. The CDR3 runs from the conserved cysteine through the conserved F or W. The D gene is left open where the match is weak. The listing skips clone size in some rows; elsewhere it reads once, few, many or a size class.

j_call | v_call | clone_size | d_call | cdr3_aa | cdr3_nt
TRBJ2-5 | TRBV7-8 | once | . | CASSPRGRDMGTQYF | TGTGCCAGCAGCCCAAGGGGTCGGGACATGGGGACCCAGTACTTC
TRBJ2-5 | TRBV28 | . | . | CASSLPGWGLKGETQYF | TGTGCCAGCAGTTTACCCGGGTGGGGGCTAAAGGGAGAGACCCAGTACTTC
TRBJ2-2 | TRBV5-1 | . | . | CASSFQGANTGELFF | TGCGCCAGCAGCTTCCAGGGCGCAAACACCGGGGAGCTGTTTTTT
TRBJ2-2 | TRBV10-3 | medium-sized | . | CAISNTGELFF | TGTGCCATCAGTAACACCGGGGAGCTGTTTTTT
TRBJ2-1 | TRBV7-2 | . | . | CASSFRSSSYNEQFF | TGTGCCAGCAGCTTCCGCTCGAGCTCCTACAATGAGCAGTTCTTC
TRBJ2-1 | TRBV29-1 | once | TRBD1 | CSVVGDRADNEQFF | TGCAGCGTTGTGGGGGACAGGGCGGACAATGAGCAGTTCTTC
TRBJ2-1 | TRBV11-2 | . | TRBD2 | CASSVRTPRGGDNEQFF | TGTGCCAGCAGCGTTCGGACTCCCCGCGGGGGAGACAATGAGCAGTTCTTC
TRBJ2-3 | TRBV6-1 | once | TRBD2 | CASGLAGANTQYF | TGTGCCAGCGGACTAGCGGGAGCGAATACGCAGTATTTT
TRBJ2-1 | TRBV7-6 | . | . | CASSLAQRGEQFF | TGTGCCAGCAGCTTAGCGCAGCGAGGTGAGCAGTTCTTC
TRBJ1-2 | TRBV7-9 | . | . | CASRRESNYGYTF | TGTGCCAGCCGCCGAGAATCTAACTATGGCTACACCTTC